This TCR beta chain was identified in a study of OX40 agonist ivuxolimab in advanced cancers. Study-level findings and limits: The average count of expanded clones was higher among CD8+ T cells than among CD4+.

The germline CDR1 and CDR2 sequences are SGHAT and FQNNGV. The CDR3 consists of 17 residues. V gave up 4 bases and J gave up 8 bases, with 26 bases separating them. The repertoire was sequenced with immunoSEQ multiplex PCR; TCRdb's copy has only in-frame clones and lacks some. The sample gives about 83,000 clones, 85% to 95% of which show up once; 0.4% to 0.55% is in the top ten. In regard to this clone: Its antigen is not identified.

The rearrangement links TRBV11-2 to TRBJ2-5; no clear D gene. The TCR comes from an adult with an advanced solid tumor such as melanoma, head and neck, liver or kidney cancer. Here the sequenced sample was CD4+ or CD8+ T cells sorted from blood, taken in a trial of the OX40 agonist ivuxolimab. CDR3 in DNA: TGTGCCAGCAGCTCTGGTAGGACCCAGACAACCTTGGACACCCAGTACTTC. Encoded protein: CASSSGRTQTTLDTQYF. Variable domain in full (rest from reference TRBV11-2 and TRBJ2-5): EAGVAQSPRYKIIEKRQSVAFWCNPISGHATLYWYQQILGQGPKLLIQFQNNGVVDDSQLPKDRFSAERLKGVDSTLKIQPAKLEDSAVYLCASSSGRTQTTLDTQYFGPGTRLLVL.